These 4 T cell receptor beta chains share one sample of origin, sequenced in a study of blood T cell repertoires in COVID-19. The assay was immunoSEQ multiplex PCR, and TCRdb's table has in-frame clones only and misses some. In the table there are around 270,000 clones, around 89% of which are singletons. The material sequenced was peripheral blood. These receptors originate from a man aged 35 to 55 with acute or convalescent COVID-19.

This chain connects TRBV5-6 to TRBJ2-7; unclear D gene. The V end lost 4 bases, the J end lost 7 bases, and 18 bases lay between the germline ends. Germline CDR1 is SGHDT and CDR2 is YYEEEE. CDR3 length: 14 amino acids. The CDR3 loop reads CASSRQLTPREQYF. CDR3 nucleotide sequence: TGTGCCAGCAGCCGGCAACTGACACCAAGGGAGCAGTACTTC.

The V call is TRBV7-2, the J call TRBJ2-3, with 10 bases identical to TRBD2. V dropped 6 bases and J dropped 3; count of bases not matched to a gene: 12. The CDR3 consists of 17 residues. CDR1 is SGHTA, CDR2 FQGNSA, per germline. The CDR3 spells CASSLDRLAGRTDTQYF. The CDR3, as DNA: TGTGCCAGCAGTTTGGATCGACTAGCGGGTAGGACAGATACGCAGTATTTT.

The rearrangement joins TRBV11-2 to TRBJ1-5; 7 bases align to TRBD1. Trimming at V came to 5 bases and at J to 5 bases, leaving 3 bases not matched to a gene. The CDR3 length is 13 residues. From germline, CDR1 is SGHAT and CDR2 FQNNGV. Here the CDR3 reads CASSPTGDQPQHF. CDR3 nucleotides: TGTGCCAGCAGCCCTACAGGGGATCAGCCCCAGCATTTT.

J is TRBJ2-1 and V is TRBV9; D perhaps matches TRBD2 (5 bases). The germline V gene has CDR1 SGDLS and CDR2 YYNGEE. This CDR3 comprises 12 residues. Deletions cut 10 bases from V and 3 bases from J, with 11 bases between. CDR3 DNA: TGTGCCTTCCGGGGAAACTACAATGAGCAGTTCTTC. Translating it yields CAFRGNYNEQFF.